The 15 T cell receptor beta chains below all came from one sample that was sequenced in a study of naive and memory T cell subsets. The beta constant-region primer was an equimolar mix of two oligonucleotides covering TRBC1 and TRBC2. Nested alpha and beta constant-region primers with the SP2 primer drove four PCR rounds on ligated cDNA. MiXCR was run by TCRdb on the UMI-ligation and nested PCR reads, yielding one entry per CDR3 protein. The sample holds around 130,000 distinct CDR3 sequences, 36% seen once. Sequences were obtained from central memory CD4+ T cells from blood. These TCRs come from a human donor in good health.

The sample holds one count of this clonotype. The chain couples TRBV6-2 or TRBV6-3 to TRBJ2-1; D is undetermined. The CDR3 extends over 12 amino acids. The V gene's germline CDR1 is MNHEY and CDR2 SVGEGT. Deletions cut 0 bases from V and 13 bases from J, with 10 bases between. The CDR3 is CASSYSTLRQFF. DNA of the CDR3: TGTGCCAGCAGTTACTCGACCCTAAGACAGTTCTTC.

The chain is built from TRBV12-3 or TRBV12-4 and TRBJ2-1; 10 nucleotides agree with TRBD1. Germline trimming cut 5 bases from V and 7 bases from J; bases unmatched to any gene: 8. The CDR3 loop spans 15 amino acids. This CDR3 reads CASSLGTGAVNEQFF. Written as DNA, the CDR3 is TGTGCCAGCAGTCTCGGGACAGGGGCGGTAAATGAGCAGTTCTTC.

The chain couples TRBV5-6 to TRBJ2-3, with 14 bases lining up with TRBD2. J gave up 5 bases and V 3 bases, and 5 bases lay outside the gene matches. Germline assignment: CDR1 SGHDT and CDR2 YYEEEE. The CDR3 sequence is 16 residues long. In nucleotides, the CDR3 is TGTGCCAGCAGCTGGGGACTAGCGGGAGTTGAAGATACGCAGTATTTT. Residues: CASSWGLAGVEDTQYF.

This clonotype was detected a few times. The rearrangement uses TRBV28 and TRBJ1-5; D unclear. Germline values: CDR1 MDHEN, CDR2 SYDVKM. Trimming shortened V by 4 bases and J by 1 base, and 8 bases separated the two germline ends. The CDR3 runs 14 residues. The CDR3 sequence is CASSSKWSNQPQHF. CDR3 nucleotides: TGTGCCAGCAGTTCAAAGTGGAGCAATCAGCCCCAGCATTTT.

This clonotype was counted a few times. The chain carries TRBV5-1 and TRBJ1-1; D is perhaps TRBD1 (6 bases). Germline V gene sequence: CDR1 SGHRS, CDR2 YFSETQ. Trimming took off 0 bases at V and 10 bases at J, with 16 bases between the two ends. The length of the CDR3 is 14 residues. CDR3 sequence (DNA): TGCGCCAGCAGCTTGGGCAGGGGCCTTGGAGGAGCTTTCTTT. Its translation: CASSLGRGLGGAFF.

In its sample, this clonotype was seen a few times. The V and J genes are TRBV27 and TRBJ2-7; 8 bases map to TRBD1. Trimming cost V 5 bases and J 3 bases; bases outside gene matches: 6. This CDR3 has 14 amino acids. Germline-derived CDR1 and CDR2 are MNHEY and SMNVEV (reference sequence). DNA of the CDR3: TGTGCCAGCAGTCGGGGACAGGCCGGCTACGAGCAGTACTTC. This encodes CASSRGQAGYEQYF.

The chain combines TRBV29-1 with TRBJ1-1; 7 bases are a match to TRBD1. Unmatched junction bases numbered 13, after V lost 3 bases and J lost 3 bases. CDR1 and CDR2 (germline): SQVTM, ANQGSEA. The CDR3 consists of 16 residues. CDR3 sequence reads: CSVDLRDRFLYTEAFF. In DNA, the CDR3 is TGCAGCGTTGATCTCCGGGACAGATTCCTCTACACTGAAGCTTTCTTT.

This clonotype was counted many times. The chain couples TRBV7-6 to TRBJ2-1, with 8 bases lining up with TRBD2. Trimming cost V 5 bases and J 4 bases; bases outside gene matches: 7. The germline CDR1 and CDR2 sequences are SGHVS and FNYEAQ. This CDR3 spans 15 amino acids. CDR3 DNA sequence: TGTGCCAGCAGCCCCACGGGGGGGGGGTACAATGAGCAGTTCTTC. This translates into CASSPTGGGYNEQFF.

The sample holds many counts of this clonotype. The CDR3 DNA sequence: TGTGCCAGCAGCTACTCAGTGAACTCTGGAAACACCATATATTTT. This codes for CASSYSVNSGNTIYF. The chain uses TRBV7-2 and TRBJ1-3; D unresolved. Trimming removed 4 bases at V and 0 bases at J, with 10 bases between. Germline CDR1 and CDR2: SGHTA and FQGNSA. This CDR3 has 15 residues.

The table lists this clonotype with a few counts. This chain uses TRBV3-1 with TRBJ2-2, with D tentatively TRBD1 (6 bases). Germline V lookup: CDR1 LGHDT, CDR2 YNNKEL (reference sequence). V lost 3 bases to trimming and J lost 3 bases, with 8 bases between them. The CDR3 has 14 amino acids. This chain's CDR3 is CASSQGAHTGELFF. The DNA for the CDR3 is TGTGCCAGCAGCCAGGGGGCGCACACCGGGGAGCTGTTTTTT.

This chain links TRBV6-1 with TRBJ2-7, with 7 bases fitting TRBD1. The V gene end was trimmed by 7 bases and the J gene end by 5 bases; junction bases not matched to a gene: 8. Germline V gene lookup returns CDR1 MNHNS and CDR2 SASEGT. The CDR3 runs 13 residues. CDR3 in DNA: TGTGCCAGCAATTGGGGACAGCTGAACGAGCAGTACTTC. It is translated as CASNWGQLNEQYF.

The chain links TRBV13 to TRBJ1-6; weak D call: TRBD1 (6 bases). CDR3 length equals 13 residues. V was clipped by 2 bases and J by 10 bases, with 9 bases between them. The germline V gene encodes CDR1 PRHDT and CDR2 FYEKMQ (reference sequence). The CDR3 DNA reads as TGTGCCAGCAGCTTAATACAGGGCTCACCCCTCCACTTT. Its protein is CASSLIQGSPLHF.

The J gene is TRBJ2-1, the V gene TRBV30; 10 bases line up with TRBD2. This CDR3 comprises 16 residues. Germline V gene data show CDR1 as GTSNPN and CDR2 as SVGIG (reference sequence). V gave up 2 bases and J gave up 1 base; unmatched junction bases: 5. CDR3 sequence reads: CAWSQPGLASYNEQFF. The DNA of the CDR3 is TGTGCCTGGAGTCAACCGGGACTAGCGTCCTACAATGAGCAGTTCTTC.

The chain has TRBV20-1 and TRBJ1-4, with a weak D call TRBD1 (5 bases). CDR1 and CDR2 from the germline V gene are DFQATT and SNEGSKA (reference sequence). The V end was cut by 0 bases, the J end by 2 bases, with 19 bases between. The CDR3 runs to 18 residues. The CDR3 spells CSAREDNLRGWTNEKLFF. The CDR3 DNA sequence: TGCAGTGCTAGAGAGGACAACTTACGAGGGTGGACTAATGAAAAACTGTTTTTT.

The CDR3 sequence: CASSLIRQPSTDTQYF. The CDR3 nucleotides read TGTGCCAGCAGCTTAATCCGACAGCCGAGCACAGATACGCAGTATTTT. This chain connects TRBV11-2 to TRBJ2-3; weak D call: TRBD1 (5 bases). The CDR3 is made up of 16 amino acids. Trimming took 2 bases from V and 0 from J, leaving 12 bases between them. From germline, CDR1 is SGHAT and CDR2 FQNNGV.